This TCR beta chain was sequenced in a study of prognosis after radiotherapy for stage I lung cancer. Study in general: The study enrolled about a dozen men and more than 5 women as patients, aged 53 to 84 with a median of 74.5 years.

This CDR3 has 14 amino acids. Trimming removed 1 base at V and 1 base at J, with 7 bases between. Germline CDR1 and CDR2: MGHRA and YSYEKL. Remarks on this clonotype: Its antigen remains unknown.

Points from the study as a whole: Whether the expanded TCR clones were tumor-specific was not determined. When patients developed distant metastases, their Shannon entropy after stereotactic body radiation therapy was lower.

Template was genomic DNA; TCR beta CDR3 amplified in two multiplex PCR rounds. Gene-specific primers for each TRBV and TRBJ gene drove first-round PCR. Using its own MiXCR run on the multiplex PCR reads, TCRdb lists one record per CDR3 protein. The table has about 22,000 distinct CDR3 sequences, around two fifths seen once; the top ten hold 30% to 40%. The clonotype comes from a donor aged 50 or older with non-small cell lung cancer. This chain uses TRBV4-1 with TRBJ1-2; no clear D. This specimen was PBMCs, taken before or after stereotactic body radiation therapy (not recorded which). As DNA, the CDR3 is TGCGCCAGCAGCCAAGTACAAGTTAACTATGGCTACACCTTC. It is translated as CASSQVQVNYGYTF.